The present T cell receptor (beta chain) was sequenced within a study of memory CD4+ T cells and cytomegalovirus serostatus. Study details: Of the healthy Belgian adults, roughly ten were CMV seropositive and 20 to 30 seronegative.

The sort gate was single viable CD3+CD4+CD8-CD45RO+ cells for memory CD4+ T cells. As processed by the authors: After removing out-of-frame reads, under 2.5 million distinct TCRbeta sequences remained. Only in-frame clones appear in the TCRdb table, and some are missing; sequencing was by immunoSEQ multiplex PCR. Clone size and the V and J calls come from that table; the DNA yielded D and trimming. This table has tens of thousands of clones, 70% to 80% appearing once. The count of this clone is one. Its antigen is unknown. The CDR3 is 15 residues long. V was cut by 5 bases and J by 5 bases, with 18 bases left in between. Germline CDR1 and CDR2: SGDLS and YYNGEE. Overall study results and limits: Suggested: most of the CMV-linked TCR signature lies in CD4+ memory cells. CD4+ memory repertoires contained 67 of 164 reported CMV TCRbeta sequences.

The rearrangement links TRBV9 to TRBJ2-3, with a possible D match to TRBD2 (6 bases). The source of this sequence is an adult in good health and CMV-seronegative. The sequenced sample was memory CD4+ T cells from blood. The CDR3 sequence: CASSTTGEQGDTQYF. The CDR3 DNA follows: TGTGCCAGCAGTACAACGGGGGAGCAGGGAGATACGCAGTATTTT.